This T cell receptor (beta chain) was identified in a study of T cell changes during pregnancy in multiple sclerosis. CDR1 is SGHDT and CDR2 is YYEEEE in the germline V gene. Losses at the gene ends were 1 base for V and 0 bases for J; bases not matched to a gene: 3. The CDR3 extends over 16 amino acids. Here immunoSEQ multiplex PCR was the method, and the copy in TCRdb shows in-frame clones only, minus some. The sample lists about 80,000 clones; about 91% were seen once. The sample in question was peripheral blood, obtained before pregnancy. J is TRBJ2-2 and V is TRBV5-6; 7 bases line up with TRBD1. This sequence was found in a female donor with multiple sclerosis, enrolled in a pregnancy study. DNA for the CDR3: TGTGCCAGCAGCTTGATGGGGACAGCGAACACCGGGGAGCTGTTTTTT. Protein: CASSLMGTANTGELFF.